The rows below give T cell receptor beta chains drawn from one sample of a study of blood T cell repertoires in COVID-19. Data came from immunoSEQ multiplex PCR; TCRdb stores just in-frame clones and leaves some out. The sample records more than 150,000 clones, around 80% being singletons. Sequenced material: PBMCs or T cells enriched from blood (not recorded which). The receptor set was obtained from a man aged 60 to 69 who had been exposed to COVID-19. Each CDR3 is given with its conserved first and last residue. Fields, in order: V gene, J gene, clone size, D gene, CDR3 DNA, CDR3 protein. A D gene is named only where the DNA matches it firmly. A clone size is listed for some rows: how often the clone was seen (once, few, many), or a class if it is expanded.

TRBV7-2	TRBJ2-5	once	NA	TGTGCCAGCAGTACAGCGGCTCCTAAAGAGACCCAGTACTTC	CASSTAAPKETQYF
TRBV29-1	TRBJ1-1	NA	NA	TGCAGCGCCTTAGACACCCGGGGAGCTTTCTTT	CSALDTRGAFF
TRBV28	TRBJ2-7	NA	TRBD1	TGTGCCAGCGGGACAGTCTCCTACGAGCAGTACTTC	CASGTVSYEQYF
TRBV6-2/TRBV6-3	TRBJ2-1	NA	TRBD2	TGTGCCAGCAGTTACTCGAGTACGGGAGGTTACAATGAGCAGTTCTTC	CASSYSSTGGYNEQFF
TRBV5-1	TRBJ2-7	NA	TRBD1	TGCGCCAGCAGACGACCGACAGGGCAAAATTACGAGCAGTACTTC	CASRRPTGQNYEQYF
TRBV19	TRBJ1-2	NA	TRBD1	TGTGCCAGTACTCGGGACAGGGCCCGTAACTATGGCTACACCTTC	CASTRDRARNYGYTF
TRBV6-1	TRBJ1-6	once	NA	TGTGCCAGCAGTGAACAGGTGTCTTATAATTCACCCCTCCACTTT	CASSEQVSYNSPLHF
TRBV6-4	TRBJ2-2	NA	TRBD1	TGTGCCAGCAGCCCGGGACAGGGGCGATCCGGGGAGCTGTTTTTT	CASSPGQGRSGELFF
TRBV11-3	TRBJ2-5	NA	TRBD2	TGTGCCAGCAGCACGCAGGGACTAGCGGCCTCCCAAGAGACCCAGTACTTC	CASSTQGLAASQETQYF
TRBV18	TRBJ1-2	NA	NA	TGTGCCAGCTCACCAATTCAGGGTATCAGTGGCTACACCTTC	CASSPIQGISGYTF
TRBV5-1	TRBJ1-2	NA	NA	TGCGCCAGCAGCTCCCAGACCGGGGGTCATGGCTACACCTTC	CASSSQTGGHGYTF
TRBV10-3	TRBJ2-2	NA	NA	TGTGCCATCAGTGAGTTTGCGGGGGCCACCGGGGAGCTGTTTTTT	CAISEFAGATGELFF
TRBV6-6	TRBJ1-1	few	NA	TGTGCCAGCACCGTAGCTGGGGCAGGGGAAGCTTTCTTT	CASTVAGAGEAFF
TRBV6-2/TRBV6-3	TRBJ2-7	medium-sized	NA	TGTGCCAGCAGTCCCCCGAGCGGGACACTGGTTGGGGAGCAGTACTTC	CASSPPSGTLVGEQYF
TRBV11-2	TRBJ2-1	NA	NA	TGTGCCAGCAGCTTAGTCACAGGAACCTACAATGAGCAGTTCTTC	CASSLVTGTYNEQFF
TRBV5-1	TRBJ2-7	NA	TRBD1	TGCGCCAGCAGCTTGGCCACCCTGCGGGACAGGGGGCGCGAGCAGTACTTC	CASSLATLRDRGREQYF
TRBV30	TRBJ2-1	NA	NA	TGTGCCTGGATTCAGAACAATGAGCAGTTCTTC	CAWIQNNEQFF
TRBV9	TRBJ1-1	NA	NA	TGTGCCAGCAGCGTTGCGGGGGCCAACACTGAAGCTTTCTTT	CASSVAGANTEAFF
TRBV12-3/TRBV12-4	TRBJ1-2	NA	NA	TGTGCCAGCAGTGTGGCAGGGCCCTATGGCTACACCTTC	CASSVAGPYGYTF
TRBV19	TRBJ1-3	NA	TRBD1	TGTGCCAGTAGTATAGGTCGGACAGGGATCTCTGGAAACACCATATATTTT	CASSIGRTGISGNTIYF
TRBV30	TRBJ1-1	NA	NA	TGTGCCTCTTCCGGACAGAGAAACACTGAAGCTTTCTTT	CASSGQRNTEAFF
TRBV30	TRBJ1-5	NA	TRBD1	TGTGCCGGGGACACAGGGGGCAATCAGCCCCAGCATTTT	CAGDTGGNQPQHF
TRBV7-8	TRBJ2-7	NA	NA	TGTGCCAGCAGCCTCAAGGGACTGGCGGATTACGAGCAGTACTTC	CASSLKGLADYEQYF
TRBV28	TRBJ1-6	NA	NA	TGTGCCAGCATCCCGCCACAGGGTCGCAATTCACCCCTCCACTTT	CASIPPQGRNSPLHF
TRBV27	TRBJ1-1	once	TRBD1	TGTGCCAGCAGTTTTGGAGACAGGGTTAACACTGAAGCTTTCTTT	CASSFGDRVNTEAFF
TRBV5-4	TRBJ2-2	NA	NA	TGTGCCAGCAGCCCAGACCCTAGACTTACCGGGGAGCTGTTTTTT	CASSPDPRLTGELFF
TRBV28	TRBJ1-1	NA	NA	TGTGCCAGCAGCCCCGGGAACACTGAAGCTTTCTTT	CASSPGNTEAFF
TRBV2	TRBJ2-3	NA	NA	TGTGCCAGCAGTCCCCGGGGCACAGATACGCAGTATTTT	CASSPRGTDTQYF
TRBV18	TRBJ2-4	NA	TRBD1	TGTGCCAGCTCAGGCAACAGGGGACCTTCTGGAAACATTCAGTACTTC	CASSGNRGPSGNIQYF
TRBV27	TRBJ2-3	NA	TRBD1	TGTGCCAGCAGTCACCCCCCGGGACAGGGGGCAGATACGCAGTATTTT	CASSHPPGQGADTQYF
TRBV12-1	TRBJ1-5	few	NA	TGTGCCAGCAGCCCGGGACAGGGTCATCAGCCCCAGCATTTT	CASSPGQGHQPQHF
TRBV15	TRBJ2-1	NA	NA	TGTGCCACCAGCAGGGTAGGGGGTTCCGGTGAGCAGTTCTTC	CATSRVGGSGEQFF